This T cell receptor beta chain came from a study of T-cell reconstitution after alpha-beta-depleted transplantation in children. Construction of the TCRbeta library involved unique molecular identifiers. TCRdb re-called the PCR reads with MiXCR, one entry per CDR3 protein. The table records about 460,000 distinct CDR3 sequences, roughly an eighth of them present only once. The length of the CDR3 is 15 residues. V lost 6 bases and J 2 bases, leaving 11 bases between the germline ends. The germline CDR1 and CDR2 sequences are SGHTA and FQGNSA. This clonotype originated in a human donor who donated a stem cell graft to a child with combined immunodeficiency. The specimen was PBMCs from the stem cell graft donor, collected from the stem cell graft. This chain joins TRBV7-2 and TRBJ2-6; no definite D call. As DNA, the CDR3 is TGTGCCAGCAGTCTCGACATCACTGGGGCCAACGTCCTGACTTTC. This encodes CASSLDITGANVLTF.